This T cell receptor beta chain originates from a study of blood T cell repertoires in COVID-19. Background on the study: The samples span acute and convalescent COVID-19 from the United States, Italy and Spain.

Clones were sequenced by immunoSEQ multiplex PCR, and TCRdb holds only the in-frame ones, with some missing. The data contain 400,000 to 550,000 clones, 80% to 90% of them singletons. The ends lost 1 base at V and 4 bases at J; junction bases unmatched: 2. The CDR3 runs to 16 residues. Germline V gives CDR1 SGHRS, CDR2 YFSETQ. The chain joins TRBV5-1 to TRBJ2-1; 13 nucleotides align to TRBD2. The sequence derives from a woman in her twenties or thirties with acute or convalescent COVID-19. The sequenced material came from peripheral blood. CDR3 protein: CASSLTSGGAYNEQFF. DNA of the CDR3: TGCGCCAGCAGCTTGACTAGCGGGGGGGCTTACAATGAGCAGTTCTTC. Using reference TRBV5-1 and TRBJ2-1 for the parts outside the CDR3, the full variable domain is KAGVTQTPRYLIKTRGQQVTLSCSPISGHRSVSWYQQTPGQGLQFLFEYFSETQRNKGNFPGRFSGRQFSNSRSEMNVSTLELGDSALYLCASSLTSGGAYNEQFFGPGTRLTVL.